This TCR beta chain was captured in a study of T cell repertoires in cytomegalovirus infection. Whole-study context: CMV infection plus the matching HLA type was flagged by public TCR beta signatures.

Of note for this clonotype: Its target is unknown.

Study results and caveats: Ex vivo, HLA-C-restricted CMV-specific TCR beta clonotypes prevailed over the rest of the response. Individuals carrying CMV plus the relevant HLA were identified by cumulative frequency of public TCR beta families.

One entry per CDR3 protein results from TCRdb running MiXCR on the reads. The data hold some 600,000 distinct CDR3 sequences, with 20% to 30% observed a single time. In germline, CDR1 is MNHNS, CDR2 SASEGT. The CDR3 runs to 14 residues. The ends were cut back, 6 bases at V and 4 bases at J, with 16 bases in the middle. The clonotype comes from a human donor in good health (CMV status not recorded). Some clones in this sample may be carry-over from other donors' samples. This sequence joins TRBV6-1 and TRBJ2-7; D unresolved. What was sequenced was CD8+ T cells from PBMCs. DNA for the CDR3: TGTGCCAGCAGCCCATTGGCGGCCTTTTACGAGCAGTACTTC. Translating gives CASSPLAAFYEQYF.